This TCR beta chain was obtained from a study of T cell responses to AZD1222 COVID-19 vaccine. In regard to this clone: Its antigen is unidentified.

Assay: immunoSEQ multiplex PCR; the TCRdb copy retains only in-frame clones and omits some. The sample holds approximately 200,000 clones, about 95% seen once. General study points: Reportedly, nearly half the spike-specific TCRs target unmutated variant regions.

The CDR3 spans 17 residues. Germline lookup yields CDR1 SGHRS and CDR2 YFSETQ. J gave up 3 bases and V 2 bases, and 11 bases lay outside the gene matches. The specimen comprised peripheral blood, sampled 28 days after the second dose of the MenACWY control vaccine. The V and J genes are TRBV5-1 and TRBJ2-1, with 7 bases lining up with TRBD1. This TCR derives from an adult who received the MenACWY meningococcal vaccine as a control. DNA of the CDR3: TGCGCCAGCAGCTTATTTACTGGGACAGCGAACTACAATGAGCAGTTCTTC. Translating it yields CASSLFTGTANYNEQFF.